This T cell receptor (beta chain) comes out of a study of blood T cell repertoires in COVID-19 (dated by TCRdb to about 2020). At the level of the whole study: Samples from collaborators originated in the United States, Italy and Spain and spanned both the acute and convalescent phases of COVID-19. Subjects who had been exposed to COVID-19, were actively infected with it, or had recovered from it provided the deeply sampled blood TCRbeta repertoires that made up the dataset. A de-identified subject ID, COVID-19 status, age in years and sex were almost always included in the sample metadata. The repertoires were released in a freely available public database meant as a resource for research on the immune response to SARS-CoV-2. HLA class I and class II types, where available, came from metadata supplied by the sample provider rather than from assay-based typing. The prospective study material was composed of cDNA or gDNA derived from T cells, B-cell-depleted T cells, or PBMCs. Samples were obtained from the ongoing ImmuneRACE study (first 160 participants) and from 1,000 to 1,500 subjects provided by 6 global collaborators. What the authors observed across the whole study: How much clinical and demographic metadata was included differed by source and by participant, and the metadata was provided uncurated.

Of note for this clone: No antigen is known for it. No base-level quality is on record; no much larger clone is a single base apart.

The CDR3 sequence holds 16 residues, the cysteine and phenylalanine included. Only the CDR3 part of the read is kept: 48 bases, read in frame from the first base. Trimming accounts for 4 bases at V and 2 bases at J, while the number of junction bases matched to no gene is 6. CDR1 and CDR2 are read off the germline V gene as LGHNA and YNFKEQ. Each collaborating institution followed its own protocols to collect whole blood in K2EDTA tubes. Collaborator samples were shipped for TCRbeta analysis as frozen whole blood, isolated PBMCs, or DNA extracted from either sample type. TCRbeta CDR3 regions were amplified from genomic DNA using the immunoSEQ Assay, a bias-controlled multiplex PCR. The authors' pipeline ran thus. The number of nucleated cells in each sample was estimated from the amplification of reference gene primers within the assay. To quantify the absolute abundance of each unique TCRbeta CDR3 rearrangement, sequence reads were collapsed and filtered. For each sample, productive Simpson clonality was calculated as the square root of Simpson's diversity index over productive rearrangements. TCRdb took over this immuneACCESS table, retaining in-frame rearrangements with V and J assigned. Such tables are incomplete; in checked studies, under half of the missing clones stem from an unresolved V gene, and the remainder is unexplained. Clone size and V and J calls were adopted from that table, with D and trimming inferred from the DNA. The sample table lists about 240,000 clones, approximately 83% of them with a count of one. Over 8% of the sample is taken by the ten largest.

The source is an elderly woman with acute or convalescent COVID-19. The chain is made from TRBV4-2 and TRBJ2-3, and 10 junction bases match TRBD2. Sample: peripheral blood. The nucleotides are TGTGCCAGCAGCCTTCTAGCGGGGGATTCCACAGATACGCAGTATTTT. Its protein product is CASSLLAGDSTDTQYF.